This is a list of T cell receptor beta chains from one sample in a study of cytomegalovirus exposure and HLA in healthy donors. Profiled with immunoSEQ multiplex PCR; TCRdb holds only in-frame clones, not every one. The sample table includes around 130,000 clones. The sequencing sample was made of PBMCs. These receptor sequences come from a woman aged 55-69 years in good health and CMV-seronegative. Both conserved end residues are trimmed from each CDR3. A D gene is named only where the DNA matches it firmly.

CDR3	V	J	D
ASSTTGASYEQY	TRBV19	TRBJ2-7	-
ASSRTPIANTGELF	TRBV2	TRBJ2-2	-
ASSVGGSSSYEQY	TRBV9	TRBJ2-7	-
ASTKGIQGEKLF	TRBV5-1	TRBJ1-4	-
ASSPDHRGDYEQY	TRBV5-4	TRBJ2-7	TRBD1
AINPGPRTEAF	TRBV10-3	TRBJ1-1	-
ASSSTARANYGYT	TRBV7-9	TRBJ1-2	-
ASSIDRANTGELF	TRBV19	TRBJ2-2	-
ASSKNEGSTANEQF	TRBV9	TRBJ2-1	-
ASSEAIRSKSEAF	TRBV2	TRBJ1-1	-
ASSDRGGQETQY	TRBV6-1	TRBJ2-5	-
ASSDWTSQNKETQY	TRBV2	TRBJ2-5	TRBD2
ASSVGFGEPPYEQY	TRBV9	TRBJ2-7	-
ASSPATGPDEQY	TRBV7-3	TRBJ2-7	-
ASSLRRLAGGETQY	TRBV5-4	TRBJ2-5	TRBD2
ASSSPRSGFSYEQY	TRBV9	TRBJ2-7	-